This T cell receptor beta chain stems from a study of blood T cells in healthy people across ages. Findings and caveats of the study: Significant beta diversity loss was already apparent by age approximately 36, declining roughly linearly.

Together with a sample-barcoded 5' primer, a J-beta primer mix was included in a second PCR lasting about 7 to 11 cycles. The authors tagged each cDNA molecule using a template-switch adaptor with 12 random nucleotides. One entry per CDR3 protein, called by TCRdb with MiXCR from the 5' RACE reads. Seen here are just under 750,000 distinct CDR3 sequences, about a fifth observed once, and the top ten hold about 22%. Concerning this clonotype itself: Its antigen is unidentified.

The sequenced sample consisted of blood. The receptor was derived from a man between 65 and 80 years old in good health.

As DNA, the CDR3 is TGCGCCAGCAGCTCGATTGCAGGGGGGCTCACTGAAGCTTTCTTT. It is translated as CASSSIAGGLTEAFF. V usage is TRBV5-1 and J usage is TRBJ1-1; 7 bases fit TRBD1. The CDR3 length is 15 residues. The V gene's germline CDR1 is SGHRS and CDR2 YFSETQ. J was trimmed by 4 bases and V by 3 bases; bases with no gene match: 9.